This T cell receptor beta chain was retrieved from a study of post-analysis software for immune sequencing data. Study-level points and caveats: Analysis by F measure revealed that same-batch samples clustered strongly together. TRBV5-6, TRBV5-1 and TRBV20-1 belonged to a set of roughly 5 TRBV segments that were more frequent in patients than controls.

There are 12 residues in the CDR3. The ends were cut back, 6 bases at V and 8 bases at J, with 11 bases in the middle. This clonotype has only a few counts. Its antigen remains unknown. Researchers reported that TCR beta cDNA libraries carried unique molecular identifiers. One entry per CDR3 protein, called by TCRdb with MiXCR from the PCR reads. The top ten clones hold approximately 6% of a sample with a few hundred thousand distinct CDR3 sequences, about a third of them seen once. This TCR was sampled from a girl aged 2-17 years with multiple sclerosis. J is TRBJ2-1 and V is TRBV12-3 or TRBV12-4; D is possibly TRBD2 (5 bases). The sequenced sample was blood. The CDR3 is CASSGLTDEQFF. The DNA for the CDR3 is TGTGCCAGCAGCGGACTTACCGATGAGCAGTTCTTC.